This T cell receptor (beta chain) was found in a study of blood T cell repertoires in COVID-19. As for the study in general: COVID-19 samples, acute and convalescent, were from the United States, Italy and Spain. Nucleic acid was either cDNA or gDNA, and it came from T cells, B-cell-depleted T cells, or PBMCs.

Methods used by the authors: Estimation of nucleated cell counts relied on the amplification of reference gene primers. Method: immunoSEQ multiplex PCR; TCRdb's copy keeps in-frame clones and lacks some. V and J calls and clone size are given by that table; D and trimming were obtained from the DNA. The table shows approximately 300,000 clones, with about 86% occurring only once. The junction had 9 bases not matched to a gene; V was cut back by 8 bases and J by 7 bases. Germline assignment: CDR1 MNHEY and CDR2 SVGAGI. The CDR3 contains 15 residues. The sequenced sample was peripheral blood. The origin of this receptor is a woman in her forties or fifties with acute or convalescent COVID-19. The rearrangement links TRBV6-5 to TRBJ1-6, with 9 bases that match TRBD1. Written as DNA, the CDR3 is TGTGCCAGCGAACCGCGGGACAGGGTAAATTCACCCCTCCACTTT. This sequence encodes CASEPRDRVNSPLHF.